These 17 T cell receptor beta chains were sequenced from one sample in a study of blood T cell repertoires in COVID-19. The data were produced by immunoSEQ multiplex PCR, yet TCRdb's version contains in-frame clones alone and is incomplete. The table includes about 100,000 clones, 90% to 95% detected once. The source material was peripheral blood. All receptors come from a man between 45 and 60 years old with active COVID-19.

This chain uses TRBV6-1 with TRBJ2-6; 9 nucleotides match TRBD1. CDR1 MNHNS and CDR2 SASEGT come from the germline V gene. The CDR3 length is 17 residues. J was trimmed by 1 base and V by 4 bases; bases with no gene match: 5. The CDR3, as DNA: TGTGCCAGCAGTGTCGGGACAGGGATATCTGGGGCCAACGTCCTGACTTTC. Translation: CASSVGTGISGANVLTF.

The CDR3 bases are TGTGCCAGCAGAGGGTCGACAGGGGGCAATCAGCCCCAGCATTTT. It is translated as CASRGSTGGNQPQHF. The V gene is TRBV6-5, the J gene TRBJ1-5; 8 bases align to TRBD1. This CDR3 contains 15 residues. V lost 6 bases to trimming and J lost 2 bases; unmatched junction nucleotides: 6. Germline V gene data show CDR1 as MNHEY and CDR2 as SVGAGI.

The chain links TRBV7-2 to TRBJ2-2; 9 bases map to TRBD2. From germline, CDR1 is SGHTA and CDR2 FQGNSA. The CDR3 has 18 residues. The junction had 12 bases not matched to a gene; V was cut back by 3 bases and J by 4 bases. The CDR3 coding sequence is TGTGCCAGCAGCTTTTCCCCTTTAGCGGGAGTAAGCACCGGGGAGCTGTTTTTT. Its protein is CASSFSPLAGVSTGELFF.

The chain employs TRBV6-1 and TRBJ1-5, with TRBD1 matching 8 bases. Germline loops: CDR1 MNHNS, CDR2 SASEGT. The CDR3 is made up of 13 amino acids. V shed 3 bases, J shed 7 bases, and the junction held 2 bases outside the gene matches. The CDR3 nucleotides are TGTGCCAGCAGTGATGACAGGGGACAGCCCCAGCATTTT. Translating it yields CASSDDRGQPQHF.

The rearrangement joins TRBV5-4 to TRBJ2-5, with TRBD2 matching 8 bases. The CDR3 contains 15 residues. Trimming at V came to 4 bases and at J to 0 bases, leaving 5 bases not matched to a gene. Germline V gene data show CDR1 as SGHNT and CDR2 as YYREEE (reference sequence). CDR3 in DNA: TGTGCCAGCAGCCGGACTAGCTGGTACCAAGAGACCCAGTACTTC. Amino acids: CASSRTSWYQETQYF.

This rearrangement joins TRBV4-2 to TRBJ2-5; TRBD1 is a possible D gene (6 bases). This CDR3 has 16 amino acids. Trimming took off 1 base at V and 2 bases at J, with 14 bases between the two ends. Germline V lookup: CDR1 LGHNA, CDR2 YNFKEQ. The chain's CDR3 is CASSQGGRTAQETQYF. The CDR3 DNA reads TGTGCCAGCAGCCAAGGGGGGCGGACTGCACAAGAGACCCAGTACTTC.

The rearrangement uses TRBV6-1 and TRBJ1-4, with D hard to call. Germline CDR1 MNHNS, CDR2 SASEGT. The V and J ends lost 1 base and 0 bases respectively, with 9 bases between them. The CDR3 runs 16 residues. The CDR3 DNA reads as TGTGCCAGCAGTGAAGGGTTGGCCGCAACTAATGAAAAACTGTTTTTT. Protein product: CASSEGLAATNEKLFF.

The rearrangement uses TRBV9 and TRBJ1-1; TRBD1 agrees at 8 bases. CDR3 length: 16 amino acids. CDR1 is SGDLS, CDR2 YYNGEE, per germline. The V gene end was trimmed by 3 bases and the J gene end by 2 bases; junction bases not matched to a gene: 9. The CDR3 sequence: CASSGKQGVGNTEAFF. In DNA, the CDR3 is TGTGCCAGCAGCGGAAAACAGGGGGTCGGAAACACTGAAGCTTTCTTT.

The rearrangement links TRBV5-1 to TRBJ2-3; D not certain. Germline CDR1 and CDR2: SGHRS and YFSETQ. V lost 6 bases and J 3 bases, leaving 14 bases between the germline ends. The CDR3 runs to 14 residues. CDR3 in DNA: TGCGCCAGCACGATCTTAAGCGTGACAGATACGCAGTATTTT. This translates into CASTILSVTDTQYF. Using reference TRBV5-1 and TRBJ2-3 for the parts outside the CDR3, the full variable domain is KAGVTQTPRYLIKTRGQQVTLSCSPISGHRSVSWYQQTPGQGLQFLFEYFSETQRNKGNFPGRFSGRQFSNSRSEMNVSTLELGDSALYLCASTILSVTDTQYFGPGTRLTVL.

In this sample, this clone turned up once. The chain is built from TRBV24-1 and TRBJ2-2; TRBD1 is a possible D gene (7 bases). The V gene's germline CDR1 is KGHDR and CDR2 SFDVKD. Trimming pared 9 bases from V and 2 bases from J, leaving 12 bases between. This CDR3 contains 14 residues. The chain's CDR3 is CATQGEVNTGELFF. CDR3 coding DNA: TGTGCCACCCAGGGGGAGGTTAACACCGGGGAGCTGTTTTTT.

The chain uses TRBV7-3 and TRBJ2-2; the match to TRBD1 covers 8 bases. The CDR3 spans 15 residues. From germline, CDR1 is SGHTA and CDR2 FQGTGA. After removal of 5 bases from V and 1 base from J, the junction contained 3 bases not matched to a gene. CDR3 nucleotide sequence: TGTGCCAGCAGCCCGACAGGGGTGAACACCGGGGAGCTGTTTTTT. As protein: CASSPTGVNTGELFF.

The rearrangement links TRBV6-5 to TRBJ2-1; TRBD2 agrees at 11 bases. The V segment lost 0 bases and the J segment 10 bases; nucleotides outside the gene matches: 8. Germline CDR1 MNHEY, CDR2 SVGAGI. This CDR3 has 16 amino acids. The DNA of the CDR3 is TGTGCCAGCAGTTACTCGAATAGCGGGGGGGCCCGGGAGCAGTTCTTC. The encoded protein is CASSYSNSGGAREQFF.

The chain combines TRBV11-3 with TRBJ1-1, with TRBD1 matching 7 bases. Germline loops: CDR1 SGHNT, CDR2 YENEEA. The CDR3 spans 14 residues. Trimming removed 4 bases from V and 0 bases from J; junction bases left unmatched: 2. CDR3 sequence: CASSSQGLNTEAFF. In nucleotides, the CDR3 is TGTGCCAGCAGCTCACAGGGGTTGAACACTGAAGCTTTCTTT.

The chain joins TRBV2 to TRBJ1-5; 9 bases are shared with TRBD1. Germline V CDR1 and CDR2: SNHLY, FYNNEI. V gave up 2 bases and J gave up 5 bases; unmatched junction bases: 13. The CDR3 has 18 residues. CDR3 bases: TGTGCCAGCAGTGAAACACGGGACAGGGCATATCGGCATCAGCCCCAGCATTTT. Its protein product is CASSETRDRAYRHQPQHF.

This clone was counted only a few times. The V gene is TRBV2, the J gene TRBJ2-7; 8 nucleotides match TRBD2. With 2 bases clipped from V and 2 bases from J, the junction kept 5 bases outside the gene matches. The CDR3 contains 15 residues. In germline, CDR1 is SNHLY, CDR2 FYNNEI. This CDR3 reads CASSEWTSRTYEQYF. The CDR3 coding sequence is TGTGCCAGCAGTGAATGGACTAGCCGTACCTACGAGCAGTACTTC.

The CDR3 coding sequence is TGCGCCAGCAGAAAACTAGCGGACTACAATGAGCAGTTCTTC. It encodes CASRKLADYNEQFF. The J gene is TRBJ2-1, the V gene TRBV5-1, with TRBD2 matching over 8 bases. This CDR3 has 14 amino acids. V trimming: 5 bases; J trimming: 3 bases; junction bases outside the gene matches: 4. CDR1 is SGHRS, CDR2 YFSETQ, per germline.

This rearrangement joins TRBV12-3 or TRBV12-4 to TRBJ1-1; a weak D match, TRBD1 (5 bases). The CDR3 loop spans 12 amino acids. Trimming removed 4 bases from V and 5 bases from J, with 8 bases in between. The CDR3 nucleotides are TGTGCCAGCAGTTCCGACAGAACTGAAGCTTTCTTT. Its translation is CASSSDRTEAFF.